This is a list of T cell receptor beta chains from one sample in a study of early T cells in non-severe SARS-CoV-2 infection. TCRdb re-analysed the 5' RACE reads in MiXCR, keeping a single row per CDR3 protein. Among more than 95,000 distinct CDR3 sequences listed, about 16% were seen once. Input material: whole blood. Source of these receptors: an adult who was a healthcare worker with PCR-confirmed SARS-CoV-2 infection or an uninfected control (not recorded which). Each CDR3 is given with its conserved first and last residue. The D gene is left open where the match is weak. Some rows mark clone size as missing; the rest say once, few, many or name a class of expanded clone.

J gene | clone size | D gene | V gene | CDR3 DNA | CDR3 protein
TRBJ2-5 | NA | NA | TRBV6-5 | TGTGCCAGCAGTTACTCCCCTCCGGGTGAGACCCAGTACTTC | CASSYSPPGETQYF
TRBJ2-3 | few | NA | TRBV7-3 | TGTGCCAGCAGCTTAACAGGCTGGGGAGCACAAGATACGCAGTATTTT | CASSLTGWGAQDTQYF
TRBJ1-6 | few | NA | TRBV3-1 | TGTGCCAGCAGCCAAGACGCCCCAACTAATTCACCCCTCCACTTT | CASSQDAPTNSPLHF
TRBJ1-1 | few | NA | TRBV7-2 | TGTGCCAGCAGCTTAGTTTCGGCGAACATGAACACTGAAGCTTTCTTT | CASSLVSANMNTEAFF
TRBJ1-2 | NA | NA | TRBV6-5 | TGTGCCAGCAGGGATTGGACCGGCACGCGGGAAGGGTCGTTTGGAGACTATGGCTACACCTTC | CASRDWTGTREGSFGDYGYTF
TRBJ2-3 | NA | NA | TRBV29-1 | TGCAGCGTCATACCGGGGCAGCGTCGAGATACGCAGTATTTT | CSVIPGQRRDTQYF
TRBJ1-6 | once | TRBD1 | TRBV11-1 | TGTGCCAGCAGCCCAGGGGGTCCCGATGGGCATTCACCCCTCCACTTT | CASSPGGPDGHSPLHF
TRBJ1-5 | few | NA | TRBV2 | TGTGCCAGCAATCAGGACCTCGATCAGCCCCAGCATTTT | CASNQDLDQPQHF
TRBJ2-1 | few | NA | TRBV5-1 | TGCGCCAGCAGCTTGGGACAGGCCGACAATGAGCAGTTCTTC | CASSLGQADNEQFF
TRBJ2-5 | NA | TRBD2 | TRBV2 | TGTGCCAGCGATCGAGGAGTAGCGGGGGCGGAGGAGACCCAGTACTTC | CASDRGVAGAEETQYF
TRBJ2-5 | few | NA | TRBV12-3/TRBV12-4 | TGTGCCAGCAGTTTAGGGTTCGAAGAGACCCAGTACTTC | CASSLGFEETQYF
TRBJ2-4 | few | NA | TRBV12-3/TRBV12-4 | TGTGCCAGCAGTGTGTTCAGTGCTGGGTACAAAAACATTCAGTACTTC | CASSVFSAGYKNIQYF
TRBJ1-1 | few | NA | TRBV9 | TGTGCCAGCAGCGTAGGCGACAGATTGAACACTGAAGCTTTCTTT | CASSVGDRLNTEAFF
TRBJ1-6 | few | NA | TRBV21-1 | TGTGCCAGTCGCGGTGAGGGGGGCTATTCACCCCTCCACTTT | CASRGEGGYSPLHF
TRBJ1-1 | NA | NA | TRBV7-3 | TGTGCATCCGCCCGAGGGGGAGGCGGCGAAGCTTTCTTT | CASARGGGGEAFF
TRBJ2-6 | few | NA | TRBV7-6 | TGTGCCAGCAGCCAAGCTGGTGGGGCCAACGTCCTGACTTTC | CASSQAGGANVLTF
TRBJ2-2 | NA | NA | TRBV10-3 | TGTGCCATCAGTGCTCCCGGGGAGCTGTTTTTT | CAISAPGELFF
TRBJ2-1 | NA | NA | TRBV29-1 | TGCAGCGTTGAAAGGTCTAGGGGGGGCCCTGAGCAGTTCTTC | CSVERSRGGPEQFF
TRBJ1-1 | few | TRBD1 | TRBV20-1 | TGCAGTGCTCGCCGTGGGACAGGAGCCATGAACACTGAAGCTTTCTTT | CSARRGTGAMNTEAFF
TRBJ2-5 | NA | TRBD2 | TRBV20-1 | TGCAGTGCTACTAGCGGACAAGAGACCCAGTACTTC | CSATSGQETQYF
TRBJ2-1 | NA | TRBD2 | TRBV5-5 | TGTGCCAGCAGCTGGGGGCCCGGGACTAGAGGGAATCAGTTCTTC | CASSWGPGTRGNQFF
TRBJ1-4 | many | NA | TRBV5-1 | TGCGCCAGCAGCTTGACTACAACAGGCGAAAAACTGTTTTTT | CASSLTTTGEKLFF
TRBJ2-1 | NA | NA | TRBV20-1 | TGCAGTGCTAGTCGTGGGGAGTCCTACAATGAGCAGTTCTTC | CSASRGESYNEQFF
TRBJ2-2 | NA | TRBD2 | TRBV4-1 | TGCGCCAGCAGCCAAGTTGCGGGGGTCCCCGGGGAGCTGTTTTTT | CASSQVAGVPGELFF
TRBJ2-5 | many | TRBD1 | TRBV11-2 | TGTGCCAGCAGCTTAGGGACAGGGCTTCAAGAGACCCAGTACTTC | CASSLGTGLQETQYF
TRBJ2-2 | once | NA | TRBV14 | TGTGCCAGCAGCCAAGATAGAACCGGTACAGCGTTTTTT | CASSQDRTGTAFF
TRBJ2-7 | NA | NA | TRBV11-2 | TGTGCCAGCAGCTTAGGTGCGGTCCACGAGCAGTACTTC | CASSLGAVHEQYF
TRBJ1-5 | few | NA | TRBV18 | TGTGCCAGCACCGACAGCGGCAATCAGCCCCAGCATTTT | CASTDSGNQPQHF
TRBJ2-1 | NA | TRBD2 | TRBV27 | TGTGCCAGCAGCCCCGGGACTAGCGGGCTCAATGAGCAGTTCTTC | CASSPGTSGLNEQFF